The subject of this entry is one T cell receptor beta chain. This sample is drawn from a study of blood T cell repertoires in COVID-19. Overall study: Sites across the United States, Italy and Spain contributed samples from acute and convalescent COVID-19. PBMCs, B-cell-depleted T cells, or T cells provided the cDNA or gDNA that made up the material.

Cohorts were determined from participant-reported clinical history. Cohort 3 donors counted as recovered after two negative PCRs, clearance, or resolved symptoms. The CDR3 runs 14 residues. V shed 2 bases and J shed 0 bases, with 5 bases lying between them. Germline lookup yields CDR1 SGHRS and CDR2 YFSETQ. TCRdb's table, derived via immunoSEQ multiplex PCR, lists solely in-frame clones and lacks some. The sample holds 180,000 or so clones, roughly 84% seen once. The clonotype originates from a woman aged 55 to 70 who had recovered from COVID-19. The rearrangement uses TRBV5-1 and TRBJ1-4; D unclear. Sequencing was done on a sample of PBMCs or T cells enriched from blood (not recorded which). CDR3 residues: CASSLQTTNEKLFF. Written as DNA, the CDR3 is TGCGCCAGCAGCTTACAGACAACTAATGAAAAACTGTTTTTT.